This T cell receptor beta chain originates from a study of T cells in Graves' hyperthyroidism and ophthalmopathy. This clonotype was seen ten or more times. The CDR3 regions of TCR beta were amplified from RNA transcripts. TCR CDR3 regions were first amplified by RT-PCR with HTBI primers. Via MiXCR, TCRdb re-called the multiplex PCR reads, giving one row per CDR3 protein. The sample consists of some 500,000 distinct CDR3 sequences, approximately 15% of them appearing once. CDR1 and CDR2 from the germline V gene are DFQATT and SNEGSKA (reference sequence). The CDR3 runs 14 residues. The V gene lost 1 base and the J gene lost 3 bases, with 10 bases spanning the gap.

The sequence came from a woman under 30 with Graves' hyperthyroidism. The gene calls are TRBV20-1 and TRBJ2-1; D possibly matches TRBD1 or TRBD2 (5 bases each). The source material was blood. The CDR3 loop is CSARGGYVYNEQFF. In DNA form, the CDR3 reads TGCAGTGCTAGAGGGGGGTACGTCTACAATGAGCAGTTCTTC.